These 28 T cell receptor beta chains were sequenced from one sample in a study of T cell responses to AZD1222 COVID-19 vaccine. Data came from immunoSEQ multiplex PCR; TCRdb stores just in-frame clones and leaves some out. The sample lists tens of thousands of clones, about 92% occurring once. Here the sequenced sample was peripheral blood, taken 28 days after the second AZD1222 dose. These receptors came from an adult who received the AZD1222 COVID-19 vaccine.

This sequence joins TRBV5-1 and TRBJ2-7; D is unresolved. Trimming removed 2 bases from V and 1 base from J, with 4 bases in between. This CDR3 contains 12 residues. Germline CDR1 and CDR2: SGHRS and YFSETQ. The CDR3 loop is CASSFASYEQYF. The CDR3 DNA reads TGCGCCAGCAGCTTCGCTTCCTACGAGCAGTACTTC.

This clone was found a few times. The chain uses TRBV7-9 and TRBJ2-5; possible D gene TRBD2, 7 bases. Per the germline V gene, CDR1 is SEHNR and CDR2 is FQNEAQ (reference sequence). V was clipped by 8 bases and J by 4 bases, with 8 bases between them. This CDR3 is built from 11 residues. CDR3 DNA sequence: TGTGCCAGCGCGGGGGCAGAGACCCAGTACTTC. It codes for CASAGAETQYF.

The chain links TRBV27 to TRBJ2-3; 10 bases match TRBD1. CDR1 is MNHEY and CDR2 is SMNVEV in the germline V gene (reference sequence). J lost 2 bases, V lost 3 bases, and 8 bases had no gene match. The CDR3 is 17 residues long. CDR3 residues: CASSFSRGTGVTDTQYF. The DNA of the CDR3 is TGTGCCAGCAGTTTTTCCCGGGGGACAGGGGTCACAGATACGCAGTATTTT.

This rearrangement joins TRBV9 to TRBJ1-1; D is ambiguous. Trimming took off 2 bases at V and 0 bases at J, with 11 bases between the two ends. From germline, CDR1 is SGDLS and CDR2 YYNGEE. This CDR3 spans 15 amino acids. The CDR3 reads CASSVSDPLNTEAFF. CDR3 nucleotides: TGTGCCAGCAGCGTCTCGGACCCACTGAACACTGAAGCTTTCTTT.

In its sample, this clone is large. This chain uses TRBV7-9 with TRBJ2-6; D is ambiguous. CDR1 SEHNR and CDR2 FQNEAQ come from the germline V gene (reference sequence). V shed 5 bases and J shed 4 bases, with 6 bases lying between them. This CDR3 has 13 amino acids. CDR3 in amino acids: CASSRRGANVLTF. The CDR3 nucleotides read TGTGCCAGCAGCCGACGGGGGGCCAACGTCCTGACTTTC.

The rearrangement links TRBV15 to TRBJ2-1; 7 nucleotides align to TRBD1. The V segment lost 1 base and the J segment 1 base; nucleotides outside the gene matches: 4. The length of the CDR3 is 16 residues. The germline V gene has CDR1 LNHNV and CDR2 YYDKDF (reference sequence). The CDR3 is CATSRGQGESYNEQFF. The CDR3 DNA is TGTGCCACCAGCAGAGGTCAGGGGGAGTCCTACAATGAGCAGTTCTTC. Complete variable domain (other parts from reference TRBV15 and TRBJ2-1): DAMVIQNPRYQVTQFGKPVTLSCSQTLNHNVMYWYQQKSSQAPKLLFHYYDKDFNNEADTPDNFQSRRPNTSFCFLDIRSPGLGDTAMYLCATSRGQGESYNEQFFGPGTRLTVL.

This sequence joins TRBV12-5 and TRBJ2-3; no clear D. The CDR3 runs to 15 residues. Trimming took off 1 base at V and 2 bases at J, with 10 bases between the two ends. CDR1 is LGHNT, CDR2 FRNRAP, per germline. The CDR3: CASGLASDLTDTQYF. The CDR3, as DNA: TGTGCTAGTGGTTTGGCCAGTGACCTCACAGATACGCAGTATTTT.

The CDR3 DNA follows: TGTGCCAGCAGCTTGGTCGCTAGCGGGGGCCAGGGGCGGACCCAGTACTTC. It codes for CASSLVASGGQGRTQYF. The chain recombines TRBV5-4 with TRBJ2-5; 10 bases match TRBD2. With V trimmed by 0 bases and J by 7 bases, 12 bases remained unmatched. The CDR3 extends over 17 amino acids. The germline gives CDR1 SGHNT, CDR2 YYREEE (reference sequence).

V usage is TRBV27 and J usage is TRBJ1-2, with 10 positions matching TRBD1. The CDR3 is made up of 13 amino acids. CDR1 and CDR2 (germline): MNHEY, SMNVEV (reference sequence). V gave up 5 bases and J gave up 8 bases; unmatched junction bases: 5. CDR3 in DNA: TGTGCCAGCAGTCCGGGACAGGGGTCCGGCTACACCTTC. Translating gives CASSPGQGSGYTF.

The J gene is TRBJ1-2, the V gene TRBV5-1; D is undetermined. From germline, CDR1 is SGHRS and CDR2 YFSETQ. CDR3 length: 13 residues. Trimming took off 4 bases at V and 1 base at J, with 8 bases between the two ends. The CDR3 region has the DNA TGCGCCAGCAGCGTACAGATTAACTATGGCTACACCTTC. Residues: CASSVQINYGYTF.

Comment on this clone: An end of the junction does not agree with germline; a read error may underlie this. This chain uses TRBV28 with TRBJ1-2; no reliable D call. The CDR3 has 12 amino acids. The germline CDR1 and CDR2 sequences are MDHEN and SYDVKM. The CDR3 spells CASCLVGYGYTF. The CDR3 region has the DNA TGTGCCAGCTGTTTGGTGGGCTATGGCTACACCTTC.

The V call is TRBV6-2 or TRBV6-3, the J call TRBJ2-3, with D maybe TRBD2 (6 bases). Germline V gene sequence: CDR1 MNHEY, CDR2 SVGEGT. V lost 0 bases to trimming and J lost 1 base, with 14 bases between them. CDR3 length: 17 amino acids. The CDR3 loop is CASSYSGGRIRTDTQYF. The CDR3 DNA sequence: TGTGCCAGCAGTTACTCCGGAGGGCGGATACGCACAGATACGCAGTATTTT.

The chain has TRBV9 and TRBJ2-3, with TRBD2 matching 7 bases. The CDR3 runs to 16 residues. V lost 2 bases and J lost 3; bases outside the gene matches: 9. CDR1 is SGDLS, CDR2 YYNGEE, per germline. CDR3 residues: CASSVAGTTLTDTQYF. As DNA, the CDR3 is TGTGCCAGCAGCGTTGCCGGGACTACCTTAACAGATACGCAGTATTTT.

The rearrangement uses TRBV7-2 and TRBJ2-5; no reliable D call. V was cut by 5 bases and J by 5 bases, with 21 bases left in between. The CDR3 extends over 16 amino acids. Germline CDR1 and CDR2: SGHTA and FQGNSA. The CDR3 coding sequence is TGTGCCAGCAGCAATCAGATTCGGCTTGGCATGGAGACCCAGTACTTC. It translates to CASSNQIRLGMETQYF.

Worth noting for this clone: A read error may account for a junction end that differs from germline. CDR3 region: CASSVAPYNEQFF. CDR3 sequence (DNA): TGTGCCAGCAGCGTAGCTCCATACAATGAGCAGTTCTTC. The chain uses TRBV7-8 and TRBJ2-1; D gene unclear. This CDR3 comprises 13 residues. CDR1 is SGHVS, CDR2 FQNEAQ, per germline. Full variable domain (rest looked up from reference TRBV7-8 and TRBJ2-1): GAGVSQSPRYKVAKRGQDVALRCDPISGHVSLFWYQQALGQGPEFLTYFQNEAQLDKSGLPSDRFFAERPEGSVSTLKIQRTQQEDSAVYLCASSVAPYNEQFFGPGTRLTVL.

The chain carries TRBV5-1 and TRBJ2-1; 14 bases map to TRBD2. Per germline, CDR1 SGHRS and CDR2 YFSETQ. Trimming at V came to 3 bases and at J to 6 bases, leaving 2 bases not matched to a gene. This CDR3 region has 15 residues. CDR3 DNA: TGCGCCAGCAGCTCCGGGACTAGCGGGGGCAATGAGCAGTTCTTC. It is translated as CASSSGTSGGNEQFF. Filled out from reference TRBV5-1 and TRBJ2-1, the complete variable domain reads KAGVTQTPRYLIKTRGQQVTLSCSPISGHRSVSWYQQTPGQGLQFLFEYFSETQRNKGNFPGRFSGRQFSNSRSEMNVSTLELGDSALYLCASSSGTSGGNEQFFGPGTRLTVL.

This chain connects TRBV14 to TRBJ2-2, with D maybe TRBD2 (6 bases). The ends were cut back, 4 bases at V and 0 bases at J, with 15 bases in the middle. The CDR3 has 17 amino acids. The germline V gene encodes CDR1 SGHDN and CDR2 FVKESK. The CDR3 sequence: CASSLRGAIANTGELFF. DNA for the CDR3: TGTGCCAGCAGCCTCCGCGGGGCCATCGCGAACACCGGGGAGCTGTTTTTT.

The V gene is TRBV5-6, the J gene TRBJ2-1; D uncertain. The CDR3 consists of 15 residues. Trimming took off 4 bases at V and 2 bases at J, with 13 bases between the two ends. The germline V gene has CDR1 SGHDT and CDR2 YYEEEE. CDR3 residues: CASSLSFGPYNEQFF. In DNA, the CDR3 is TGTGCCAGCAGCCTGAGCTTCGGCCCCTACAATGAGCAGTTCTTC.

This clone appeared a single time. This rearrangement joins TRBV5-1 to TRBJ2-1, with TRBD2 matching 14 bases. V was clipped by 4 bases and J by 9 bases; unmatched bases: 12. Germline CDR1 reads SGHRS; CDR2 reads YFSETQ. CDR3 length: 17 residues. CDR3 amino acids: CASSPNPGTSGGSEQFF. The CDR3 nucleotides read TGCGCCAGCAGCCCCAACCCCGGGACTAGCGGGGGAAGTGAGCAGTTCTTC.

The chain uses TRBV5-3 and TRBJ1-1; 7 nucleotides align to TRBD1. TRBV5-3 is classed as an ORF, of uncertain function. V dropped 4 bases and J dropped 3; count of bases not matched to a gene: 18. The CDR3 is 18 residues long. DNA for the CDR3: TGTGCCAGAAGCCGGGTCTTACAGGGGAGTCCCGATTACACTGAAGCTTTCTTT. Its translation is CARSRVLQGSPDYTEAFF.

The chain carries TRBV10-3 and TRBJ2-7, with 14 nucleotides matching TRBD2. Germline lookup yields CDR1 ENHRY and CDR2 SYGVKD. The CDR3 consists of 19 residues. Unmatched junction bases numbered 13, after V lost 6 bases and J lost 0 bases. The CDR3 region is CAIRGTPGLAGAHSYEQYV. In nucleotides, the CDR3 is TGTGCCATCAGGGGGACCCCGGGACTAGCGGGGGCCCACTCCTACGAGCAGTACGTC.

The chain joins TRBV6-5 to TRBJ2-3; D possibly matches TRBD1 or TRBD2 (5 bases each). The V gene lost 4 bases and the J gene lost 1 base, with 12 bases spanning the gap. Germline lookup yields CDR1 MNHEY and CDR2 SVGAGI. There are 15 residues in the CDR3. CDR3: CASSSSVGGTDTQYF. The CDR3 coding sequence is TGTGCCAGCAGTTCAAGCGTGGGGGGCACAGATACGCAGTATTTT.

This clone has only a few counts. The genes are TRBV6-2 or TRBV6-3 and TRBJ2-7; D unclear. Germline-derived CDR1 and CDR2 are MNHEY and SVGEGT. The CDR3 has 14 residues. V dropped 2 bases and J dropped 0 bases, with 8 bases sitting between them. The CDR3 sequence is CASSYESSSYEQYV. The CDR3 DNA is TGTGCCAGCAGTTACGAGTCCAGCTCCTACGAGCAGTACGTC.

A single count supports this clone. CDR3 region: CASSLQGYYGYTF. CDR3 sequence (DNA): TGTGCCAGCAGCCTTCAGGGTTACTATGGCTACACCTTC. The chain recombines TRBV7-9 with TRBJ1-2; D perhaps matches TRBD1 (5 bases). Germline CDR1 and CDR2: SEHNR and FQNEAQ (reference sequence). There are 13 residues in the CDR3. With 5 bases removed from V and 3 bases from J, the gap between germline ends came to 10 bases.

This clone was observed once. The V and J genes are TRBV7-9 and TRBJ1-5; D gene ambiguous. The CDR3 loop spans 15 amino acids. The germline CDR1 and CDR2 sequences are SEHNR and FQNEAQ (reference sequence). V gave up 3 bases and J gave up 2 bases, with 11 bases separating them. The CDR3 DNA reads TGTGCCAGCAGCTTGTGGGGAGAGGGCAATCAGCCCCAGCATTTT. Encoded protein: CASSLWGEGNQPQHF.

This clone was seen a handful of times. The gene calls are TRBV29-1 and TRBJ1-1; D call uncertain. V was trimmed by 3 bases and J by 8 bases, leaving 10 bases between them. Germline V gene lookup returns CDR1 SQVTM and CDR2 ANQGSEA. The CDR3 loop spans 11 amino acids. CDR3 residues: CSVDLRGEAFF. Here the CDR3 DNA reads TGCAGCGTTGACCTCCGGGGAGAAGCTTTCTTT.

This clone was detected once. The CDR3: CASRGQGPSGPQHF. The CDR3 nucleotides read TGTGCCAGTAGGGGACAGGGGCCGTCTGGGCCCCAGCATTTT. The chain combines TRBV19 with TRBJ1-5; 10 bases are shared with TRBD1. CDR1 is LNHDA, CDR2 SQIVND, per germline (reference sequence). V lost 6 bases to trimming and J lost 9 bases; unmatched junction nucleotides: 8. This CDR3 has 14 amino acids.

This clone appeared once. This sequence joins TRBV19 and TRBJ1-4; D is ambiguous. Germline V lookup: CDR1 LNHDA, CDR2 SQIVND (reference sequence). The CDR3 extends over 16 amino acids. The ends were cut back, 6 bases at V and 9 bases at J, with 23 bases in the middle. In DNA form, the CDR3 reads TGTGCCAGTAGCCGACGCGAGGGCAGCTTCTCTCAAAAACTGTTTTTT. Translating it yields CASSRREGSFSQKLFF.